What follows are 10 T cell receptor beta chains derived from one specimen sequenced in a study of T cell responses to AZD1222 COVID-19 vaccine (dated by TCRdb to the early 2020s). Library construction relied on the immunoSEQ multiplex PCR assay. Held by TCRdb, this immuneACCESS table contains in-frame sequences only and omits some clones. Under half of the omission traces to an unresolved V gene where checked; the cause of the rest is unknown. Within this sample are some 140,000 clones, with 90% of them counted one time only. The ten largest clonotypes hold about 20% of the sample. What the time point label conveys for this sample: baseline before first vaccination. Source: peripheral blood, taken on day 0 of AZD1222 vaccination. The receptors stem from an adult in good health.

The chain recombines TRBV28 with TRBJ1-1; D remains unclear. Germline CDR1 reads MDHEN; CDR2 reads SYDVKM. V dropped 5 bases and J dropped 3 bases, with 4 bases sitting between them. The CDR3 contains 11 residues. This CDR3 is CASSGYTEAFF. In DNA, the CDR3 is TGTGCCAGCAGTGGGTACACTGAAGCTTTCTTT. Filled out from reference TRBV28 and TRBJ1-1, the complete variable domain reads DVKVTQSSRYLVKRTGEKVFLECVQDMDHENMFWYRQDPGLGLRLIYFSYDVKMKEKGDIPEGYSVSREKKERFSLILESASTNQTSMYLCASSGYTEAFFGQGTRLTVV.

The chain recombines TRBV4-1 with TRBJ2-5; unclear D gene. CDR1 and CDR2 from the germline V gene are MGHRA and YSYEKL. The length of the CDR3 is 14 residues. The ends were cut back, 4 bases at V and 3 bases at J, with 12 bases in the middle. DNA for the CDR3: TGCGCCAGCAGCCCGACGATTCTAAAAGAGACCCAGTACTTC. Its protein is CASSPTILKETQYF.

The chain links TRBV6-5 to TRBJ2-7; D is unclear. Deletions cut 10 bases from V and 6 bases from J, with 16 bases between. The CDR3 runs to 12 residues. Germline CDR1 is MNHEY and CDR2 is SVGAGI. The CDR3 spells CAIERPVAEQYF. Written as DNA, the CDR3 is TGTGCCATTGAGAGGCCCGTCGCCGAGCAGTACTTC.

The rearrangement links TRBV28 to TRBJ2-7; D may be TRBD1 (6 bases). Germline V gene sequence: CDR1 MDHEN, CDR2 SYDVKM. The CDR3 has 16 residues. V was shortened by 5 bases and J by 2 bases, with 19 bases between the two germline ends. The CDR3 coding sequence is TGTGCCAGCAGTGCCCGGGACACCTCCCGGGCCTACGAGCAGTACTTC. This sequence encodes CASSARDTSRAYEQYF. The full variable domain, rest sourced from reference TRBV28 and TRBJ2-7, is DVKVTQSSRYLVKRTGEKVFLECVQDMDHENMFWYRQDPGLGLRLIYFSYDVKMKEKGDIPEGYSVSREKKERFSLILESASTNQTSMYLCASSARDTSRAYEQYFGPGTRLTVT.

V and J are TRBV3-1 (or the pseudogene TRBV3-2) and TRBJ2-1; perhaps D is TRBD1 or TRBD2 (6 bases each). Between the trimmed V and J ends, which lost 4 bases and 5 bases, there was a span of 24 bases. This CDR3 comprises 18 residues. The V gene's germline CDR1 is LGHDT and CDR2 YNNKEL (reference sequence). CDR3 region: CASSLVLTVGGLNNEQFF. The DNA of the CDR3 is TGTGCCAGCAGCCTAGTATTAACGGTAGGGGGGCTAAACAATGAGCAGTTCTTC.

The rearrangement links TRBV24-1 to TRBJ1-2; tentatively, D is TRBD1 (5 bases). The CDR3 runs to 16 residues. The germline V gene encodes CDR1 KGHDR and CDR2 SFDVKD. Trimming took 4 bases from V and 8 from J, leaving 22 bases between them. The CDR3 protein is CATSDRGPGLVGGYTF. CDR3 nucleotides: TGTGCCACCAGTGACCGTGGACCGGGGCTCGTAGGGGGCTACACCTTC.

The chain combines TRBV7-8 with TRBJ2-1; D perhaps matches TRBD2 (7 bases). Per the germline V gene, CDR1 is SGHVS and CDR2 is FQNEAQ. The V end was cut by 4 bases, the J end by 6 bases, with 10 bases between. The CDR3 length is 13 residues. DNA of the CDR3: TGTGCCAGCAGCTCCGGGGGGCCCAATGAGCAGTTCTTC. Residues: CASSSGGPNEQFF.

The CDR3 sequence: CASSYGQGTPYEQYF. CDR3 coding DNA: TGTGCCAGCAGCTACGGACAGGGTACCCCCTACGAGCAGTACTTC. This chain links TRBV9 with TRBJ2-7; 8 positions agree with TRBD1. Germline V gene data show CDR1 as SGDLS and CDR2 as YYNGEE. This CDR3 is 15 amino acids long. Unmatched junction bases numbered 8, after V lost 4 bases and J lost 2 bases.

The J gene is TRBJ1-1, the V gene TRBV7-3, with D unresolved. Germline values: CDR1 SGHTA, CDR2 FQGTGA. Trimming removed 5 bases at V and 1 base at J, with 14 bases between. The CDR3 covers 15 residues. The CDR3 sequence is CASSPQAGANTEAFF. CDR3 DNA: TGTGCCAGCAGCCCCCAAGCGGGAGCGAACACTGAAGCTTTCTTT.

The rearrangement joins TRBV11-3 to TRBJ2-5; the match to TRBD2 covers 7 bases. Germline V CDR1 and CDR2: SGHNT, YENEEA. The V segment lost 3 bases and the J segment 5 bases; nucleotides outside the gene matches: 12. This CDR3 spans 16 amino acids. The DNA of the CDR3 is TGTGCCAGCAGCTTCCGCTTCTCGGGGGGAGACGAGACCCAGTACTTC. Amino acid sequence: CASSFRFSGGDETQYF. Combining the CDR3 with reference TRBV11-3 and TRBJ2-5 gives the whole variable domain EAGVVQSPRYKIIEKKQPVAFWCNPISGHNTLYWYLQNLGQGPELLIRYENEEAVDDSQLPKDRFSAERLKGVDSTLKIQPAELGDSAVYLCASSFRFSGGDETQYFGPGTRLLVL.